Presented here are 4 T cell receptor beta chains from one specimen sequenced in a study of T-cell memory formation after mild COVID-19. MiXCR, applied by TCRdb to the 5' RACE reads, yields one record per CDR3 protein. The sample has roughly 620,000 distinct CDR3 sequences, around 17% seen once; the top ten hold about 12%. Sequencing was performed on PBMCs or a T cell subset sorted from them (not recorded which). The source of these receptors is an adult woman who had mild COVID-19 (a few samples of this study predate the infection). Cell type and time point are not known.

The rearrangement uses TRBV6-2 or TRBV6-3 and TRBJ2-1; D ambiguous. Germline CDR1 and CDR2: MNHEY and SVGEGT. V lost 6 bases and J 6 bases, leaving 12 bases between the germline ends. The CDR3 is 13 residues long. The CDR3 region has the DNA TGTGCCAGCAGGCCCCCAGCGACCAATGAGCAGTTCTTC. Its protein product is CASRPPATNEQFF.

This clonotype has only a few counts. The chain recombines TRBV28 with TRBJ2-5; 7 bases fit TRBD2. There are 15 residues in the CDR3. Trimming cost V 3 bases and J 2 bases; bases outside gene matches: 6. Germline V gene sequence: CDR1 MDHEN, CDR2 SYDVKM. The CDR3 loop reads CASSLWASGQETQYF. The CDR3 DNA sequence: TGTGCCAGCAGTTTGTGGGCTAGCGGACAAGAGACCCAGTACTTC. The full variable domain, with the rest looked up from reference TRBV28 and TRBJ2-5, is DVKVTQSSRYLVKRTGEKVFLECVQDMDHENMFWYRQDPGLGLRLIYFSYDVKMKEKGDIPEGYSVSREKKERFSLILESASTNQTSMYLCASSLWASGQETQYFGPGTRLLVL.

As DNA, the CDR3 is TGTGCCAGCAGTGGGACATCACGGGAGCTGTTTTTT. It translates to CASSGTSRELFF. V is TRBV12-3 or TRBV12-4 and J is TRBJ2-2; a weak D match, TRBD1 (6 bases). V lost 5 bases and J lost 9, with 10 bases in between. The CDR3 runs to 12 residues.

This chain joins TRBV7-2 and TRBJ2-3, with TRBD2 identical over 11 bases. J gave up 0 bases and V 7 bases, and 12 bases lay outside the gene matches. This CDR3 spans 18 amino acids. Germline V lookup: CDR1 SGHTA, CDR2 FQGNSA. As DNA, the CDR3 is TGTGCCAGCACCCAACTATCTAGCGGGGGGACTAGCACAGATACGCAGTATTTT. Protein sequence: CASTQLSSGGTSTDTQYF. The variable domain in full, with the rest retrieved from reference TRBV7-2 and TRBJ2-3, is GAGVSQSPSNKVTEKGKDVELRCDPISGHTALYWYRQSLGQGLEFLIYFQGNSAPDKSGLPSDRFSAERTGGSVSTLTIQRTQQEDSAVYLCASTQLSSGGTSTDTQYFGPGTRLTVL.